A single T cell receptor beta chain is shown here with its context. Its target is not known. This entry is derived from a study of cytomegalovirus exposure and HLA in healthy donors. Regarding the study as a whole: Productive status was seen about 90% or about 30% of the time for most TCR beta V segments in an earlier analysis. Prediction of most subjects' HLA-A and HLA-B alleles by TCR beta sequences was reportedly accurate.

V was pared by 5 bases and J by 16 bases, with 12 bases of the junction left unmatched. The CDR3 has 13 residues. The germline V gene encodes CDR1 MDHEN and CDR2 SYDVKM. The study ran its PCR with 60 Vbeta and 13 Jbeta primers. Assay used: immunoSEQ multiplex PCR; TCRdb lists only in-frame clones, some missing. The table records 150,000 or so clones, 70% to 90% of them present only once. This TCR was sampled from a woman younger than 30 in good health and CMV-seronegative. Sequenced material: PBMCs. The chain employs TRBV28 and TRBJ2-4; 9 bases match TRBD1. CDR3 coding DNA: TGTGCCAGCAGTCCCCAACCCGGGACAGGGTATTACTTC. Its protein product is CASSPQPGTGYYF.